The clone carrying this TCR beta chain is a singleton in its sample. The data originate from a study of blood T cell repertoires in COVID-19. Overall study: Acute and convalescent COVID-19 samples came from the United States, Italy and Spain. T cells, B-cell-depleted T cells, or PBMCs supplied cDNA or gDNA.

Under the authors' procedure: Reference gene primers were amplified, and this amplification served to estimate nucleated cell counts. TCRdb's table, derived via immunoSEQ multiplex PCR, lists solely in-frame clones and lacks some. V and J calls and clone size are copied from that table; D and trimming were computed from the DNA. Among fewer than 120,000 clones listed, 65% to 90% were seen once. There are 15 residues in the CDR3. Germline CDR1 and CDR2: SGHVS and FNYEAQ. V shed 5 bases and J 7 bases; nucleotides not matched to a gene: 13. Source material: peripheral blood. The sequence came from a woman aged 60 to 75 with acute or convalescent COVID-19. This sequence joins TRBV7-6 and TRBJ2-7, with TRBD2 matching 8 bases. The CDR3 here is CASSPAAGGAREQYF. The CDR3, as DNA: TGTGCCAGCAGCCCCGCGGCGGGGGGCGCAAGGGAGCAGTACTTC.